This TCR beta chain was sequenced for a study of shared clonotypes between healthy human individuals. Assay used: immunoSEQ multiplex PCR; TCRdb lists only in-frame clones, some missing. Among a few million clones, approximately 94% were seen once, and the ten largest hold around 0.14%. A word on this clone: Its antigen remains unidentified.

General observations from the study: Memory subsets had estimated richness that was generally smaller than that of naive subsets. Genetic and exposure-history diversity was limited by the few donors. Relative to their counterparts shared across all four donors, non-shared clonotypes exhibited diminished generation probabilities.

The CDR3 is 14 amino acids. Germline V gene data show CDR1 as SNHLY and CDR2 as FYNNEI. V was trimmed by 6 bases and J by 4 bases, leaving 15 bases between them. Material for sequencing was naive CD4+ T cells sorted from blood. Indicated subset: CD45RA+ positively selected. This chain uses TRBV2 with TRBJ1-2; possibly TRBD1 for D (6 bases). The clonotype comes from a man aged 18 to 29 in good health. In DNA form, the CDR3 reads TGTGCCAGCAGGAAACAGGGCATTCCCTATGGCTACACCTTC. Its translation is CASRKQGIPYGYTF.